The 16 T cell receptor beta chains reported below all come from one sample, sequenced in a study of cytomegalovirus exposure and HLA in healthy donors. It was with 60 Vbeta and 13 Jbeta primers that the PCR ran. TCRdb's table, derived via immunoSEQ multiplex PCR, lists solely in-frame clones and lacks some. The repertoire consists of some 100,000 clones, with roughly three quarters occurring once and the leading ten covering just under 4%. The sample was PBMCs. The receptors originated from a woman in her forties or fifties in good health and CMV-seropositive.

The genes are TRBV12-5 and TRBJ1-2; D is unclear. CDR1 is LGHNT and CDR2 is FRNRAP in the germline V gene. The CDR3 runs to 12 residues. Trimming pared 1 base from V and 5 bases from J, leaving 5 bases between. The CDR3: CASGLAPYGYTF. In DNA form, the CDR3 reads TGTGCTAGTGGTTTGGCCCCGTATGGCTACACCTTC.

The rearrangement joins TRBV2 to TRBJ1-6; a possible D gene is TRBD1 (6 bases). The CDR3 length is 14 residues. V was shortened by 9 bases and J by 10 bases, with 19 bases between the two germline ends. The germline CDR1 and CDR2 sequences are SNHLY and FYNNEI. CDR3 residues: CASTGGLFRSPLHF. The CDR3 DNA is TGTGCCAGTACCGGGGGGCTCTTTAGGTCACCCCTCCACTTT.

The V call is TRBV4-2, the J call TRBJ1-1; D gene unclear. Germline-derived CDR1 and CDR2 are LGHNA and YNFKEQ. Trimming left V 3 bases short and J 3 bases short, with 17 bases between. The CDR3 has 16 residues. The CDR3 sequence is CASSQGSEERDTEAFF. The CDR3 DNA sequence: TGTGCCAGCAGCCAGGGTTCGGAGGAGAGGGACACTGAAGCTTTCTTT.

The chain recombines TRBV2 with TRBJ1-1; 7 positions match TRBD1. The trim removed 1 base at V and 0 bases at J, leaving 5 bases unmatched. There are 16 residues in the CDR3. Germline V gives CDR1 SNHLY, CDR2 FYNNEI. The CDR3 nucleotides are TGTGCCAGCAGTGAAGGGACAGGCCGGATGAACACTGAAGCTTTCTTT. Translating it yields CASSEGTGRMNTEAFF.

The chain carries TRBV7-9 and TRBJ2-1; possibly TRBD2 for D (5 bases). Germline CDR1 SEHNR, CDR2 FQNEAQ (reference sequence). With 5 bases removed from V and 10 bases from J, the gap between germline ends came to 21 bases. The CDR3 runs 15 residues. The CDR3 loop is CASSPPPSGLGEQFF. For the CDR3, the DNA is TGTGCCAGCAGCCCACCACCGAGCGGTTTGGGAGAGCAGTTCTTC.

As DNA, the CDR3 is TGTGCCAGCAGAGAGAGGGGGTGCACCGGGGAGCTGTTTTTT. Translation gives CASRERGCTGELFF. The chain couples TRBV21-1 to TRBJ2-2; the DNA was not used to check the table's D call, TRBD1. TRBV21-1 is marked as a pseudogene. The CDR3 extends over 14 amino acids.

CDR3 loop: CASSEGPPPEDEQFF. For the CDR3, the DNA is TGTGCCAGCAGTGAAGGGCCCCCCCCCGAGGATGAGCAGTTCTTC. The chain employs TRBV6-1 and TRBJ2-1; D not resolved. Looked up from germline, CDR1 is MNHNS and CDR2 is SASEGT. CDR3 length equals 15 residues. V lost 1 base and J lost 8, with 15 bases in between.

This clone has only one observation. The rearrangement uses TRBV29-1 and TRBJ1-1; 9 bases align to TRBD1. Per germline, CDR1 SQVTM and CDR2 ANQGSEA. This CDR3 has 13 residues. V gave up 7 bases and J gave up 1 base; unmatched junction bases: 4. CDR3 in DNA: TGCAGCGCCGGGACAGGGTCGAACACTGAAGCTTTCTTT. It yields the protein CSAGTGSNTEAFF.

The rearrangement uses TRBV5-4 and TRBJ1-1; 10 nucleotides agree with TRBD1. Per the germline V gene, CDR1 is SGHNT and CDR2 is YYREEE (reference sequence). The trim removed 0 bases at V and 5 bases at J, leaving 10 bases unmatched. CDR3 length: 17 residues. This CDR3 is CASSLAPGQGKGTEAFF. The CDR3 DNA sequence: TGTGCCAGCAGCTTGGCCCCGGGACAGGGGAAAGGGACTGAAGCTTTCTTT.

DNA for the CDR3: TGTGCCAGCAGCGCCAGGGACAGCCCAAACTATGGCTACACCTTC. This codes for CASSARDSPNYGYTF. The chain carries TRBV9 and TRBJ1-2, with 7 bases fitting TRBD1. CDR1 SGDLS and CDR2 YYNGEE come from the germline V gene. This CDR3 has 15 residues. Trimming at V came to 3 bases and at J to 2 bases, leaving 7 bases not matched to a gene.

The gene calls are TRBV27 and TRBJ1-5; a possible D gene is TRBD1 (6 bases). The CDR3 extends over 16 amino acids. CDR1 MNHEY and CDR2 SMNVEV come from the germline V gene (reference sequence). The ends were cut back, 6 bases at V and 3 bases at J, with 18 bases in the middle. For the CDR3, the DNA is TGTGCCAGCAGCCCCAGTGCAGGGGACCTCAATCAGCCCCAGCATTTT. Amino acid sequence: CASSPSAGDLNQPQHF.

The CDR3 nucleotides are TGTGCCACCAGCAGAGTTCACACGGGACAGGGCTATGAAAAACTGTTTTTT. It encodes CATSRVHTGQGYEKLFF. This sequence joins TRBV15 and TRBJ1-4; 9 positions match TRBD1. With V trimmed by 1 base and J by 6 bases, 9 bases remained unmatched. The V gene's germline CDR1 is LNHNV and CDR2 YYDKDF (reference sequence). The CDR3 length is 17 residues.

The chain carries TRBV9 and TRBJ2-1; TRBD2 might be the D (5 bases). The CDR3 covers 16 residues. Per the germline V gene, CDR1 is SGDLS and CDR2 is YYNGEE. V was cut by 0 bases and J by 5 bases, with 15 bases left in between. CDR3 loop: CASSVGIREPHNEQFF. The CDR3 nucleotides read TGTGCCAGCAGCGTAGGGATAAGGGAGCCCCACAATGAGCAGTTCTTC.

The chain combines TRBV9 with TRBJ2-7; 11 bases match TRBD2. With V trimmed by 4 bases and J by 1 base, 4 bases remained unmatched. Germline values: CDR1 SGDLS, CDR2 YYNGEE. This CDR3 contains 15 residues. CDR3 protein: CASSPGTSGSYEQYF. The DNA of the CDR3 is TGTGCCAGCAGCCCAGGGACTAGCGGATCCTACGAGCAGTACTTC. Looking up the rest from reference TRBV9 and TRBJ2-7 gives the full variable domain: DSGVTQTPKHLITATGQRVTLRCSPRSGDLSVYWYQQSLDQGLQFLIQYYNGEERAKGNILERFSAQQFPDLHSELNLSSLELGDSALYFCASSPGTSGSYEQYFGPGTRLTVT.

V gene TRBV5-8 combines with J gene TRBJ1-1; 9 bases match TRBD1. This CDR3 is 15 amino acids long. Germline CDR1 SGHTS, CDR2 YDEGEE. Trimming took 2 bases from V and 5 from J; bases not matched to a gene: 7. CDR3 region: CASSLGQGLLTEAFF. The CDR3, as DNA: TGTGCCAGCAGCTTAGGACAGGGGCTCTTGACTGAAGCTTTCTTT.

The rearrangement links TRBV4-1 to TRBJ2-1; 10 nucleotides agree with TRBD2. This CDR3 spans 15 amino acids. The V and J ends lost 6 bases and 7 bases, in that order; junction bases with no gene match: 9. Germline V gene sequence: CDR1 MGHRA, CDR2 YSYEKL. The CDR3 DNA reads TGCGCCAGCAGACCTATAGCGGGAGGAAGGAATGAGCAGTTCTTC. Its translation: CASRPIAGGRNEQFF.